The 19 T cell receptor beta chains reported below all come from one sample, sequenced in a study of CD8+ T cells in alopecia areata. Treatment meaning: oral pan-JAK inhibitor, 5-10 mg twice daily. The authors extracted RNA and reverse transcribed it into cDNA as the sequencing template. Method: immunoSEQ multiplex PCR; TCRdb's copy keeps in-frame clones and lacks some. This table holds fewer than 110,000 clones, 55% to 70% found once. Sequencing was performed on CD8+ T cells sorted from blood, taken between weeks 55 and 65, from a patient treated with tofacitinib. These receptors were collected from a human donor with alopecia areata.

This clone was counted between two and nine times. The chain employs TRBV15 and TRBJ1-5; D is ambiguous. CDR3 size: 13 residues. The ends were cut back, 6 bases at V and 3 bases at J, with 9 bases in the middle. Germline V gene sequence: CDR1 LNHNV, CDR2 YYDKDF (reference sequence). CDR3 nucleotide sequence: TGTGCCACCAGTGGGTGGATCAATCAGCCCCAGCATTTT. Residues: CATSGWINQPQHF.

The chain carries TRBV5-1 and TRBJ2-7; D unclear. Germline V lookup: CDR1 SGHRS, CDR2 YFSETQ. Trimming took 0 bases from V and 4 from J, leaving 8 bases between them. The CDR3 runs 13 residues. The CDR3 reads CASSLAYSYEQYF. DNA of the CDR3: TGCGCCAGCAGCTTGGCCTATTCGTACGAGCAGTACTTC. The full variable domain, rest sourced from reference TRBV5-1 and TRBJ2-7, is KAGVTQTPRYLIKTRGQQVTLSCSPISGHRSVSWYQQTPGQGLQFLFEYFSETQRNKGNFPGRFSGRQFSNSRSEMNVSTLELGDSALYLCASSLAYSYEQYFGPGTRLTVT.

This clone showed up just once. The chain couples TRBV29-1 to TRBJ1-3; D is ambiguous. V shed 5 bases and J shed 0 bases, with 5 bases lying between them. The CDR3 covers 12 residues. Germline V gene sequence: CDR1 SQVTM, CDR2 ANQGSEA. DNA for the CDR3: TGCAGCGTTTTCGGCTCTGGAAACACCATATATTTT. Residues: CSVFGSGNTIYF.

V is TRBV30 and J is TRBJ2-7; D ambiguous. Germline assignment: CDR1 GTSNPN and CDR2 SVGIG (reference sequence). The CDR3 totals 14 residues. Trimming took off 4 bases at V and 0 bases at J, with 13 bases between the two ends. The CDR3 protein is CAWMDGSVSYEQYF. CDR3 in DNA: TGTGCCTGGATGGACGGGTCGGTCTCCTACGAGCAGTACTTC.

CDR3 sequence (DNA): TGTGCCAGCAGCTTAGGGCCGGAGACCCAGTACTTC. Translating gives CASSLGPETQYF. V is TRBV7-6 and J is TRBJ2-5; D remains ambiguous. CDR3 length equals 12 residues. CDR1 and CDR2 from the germline V gene are SGHVS and FNYEAQ. Trimming left V 1 base short and J 5 bases short, with 5 bases between.

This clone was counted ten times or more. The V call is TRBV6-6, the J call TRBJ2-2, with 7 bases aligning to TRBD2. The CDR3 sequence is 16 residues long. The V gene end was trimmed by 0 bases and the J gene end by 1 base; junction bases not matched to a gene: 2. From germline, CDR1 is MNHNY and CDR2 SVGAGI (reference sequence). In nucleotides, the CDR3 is TGTGCCAGCAGTTACTCGCCGGGGGGGAACACCGGGGAGCTGTTTTTT. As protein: CASSYSPGGNTGELFF.

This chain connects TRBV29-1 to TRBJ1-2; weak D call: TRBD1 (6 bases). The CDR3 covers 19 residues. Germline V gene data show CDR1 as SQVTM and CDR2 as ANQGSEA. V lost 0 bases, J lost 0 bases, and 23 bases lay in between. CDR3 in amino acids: CSVEDPTLVSGAPNYGYTF. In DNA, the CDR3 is TGCAGCGTTGAAGATCCGACCCTCGTATCAGGGGCTCCTAACTATGGCTACACCTTC.

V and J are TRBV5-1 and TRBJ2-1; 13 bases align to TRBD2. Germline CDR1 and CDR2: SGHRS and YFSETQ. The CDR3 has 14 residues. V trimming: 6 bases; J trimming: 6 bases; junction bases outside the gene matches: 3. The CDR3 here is CASKTSGGSNEQFF. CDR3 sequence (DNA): TGCGCCAGCAAGACTAGCGGGGGGTCCAATGAGCAGTTCTTC.

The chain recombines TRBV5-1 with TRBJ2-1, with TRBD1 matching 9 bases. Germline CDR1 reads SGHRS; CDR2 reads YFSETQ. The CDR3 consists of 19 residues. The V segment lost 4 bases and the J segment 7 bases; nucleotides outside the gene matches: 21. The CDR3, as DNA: TGCGCCAGCAGCCCGGGTGGGGGACAGGGATTCCCGGCCAGGAATGAGCAGTTCTTC. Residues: CASSPGGGQGFPARNEQFF.

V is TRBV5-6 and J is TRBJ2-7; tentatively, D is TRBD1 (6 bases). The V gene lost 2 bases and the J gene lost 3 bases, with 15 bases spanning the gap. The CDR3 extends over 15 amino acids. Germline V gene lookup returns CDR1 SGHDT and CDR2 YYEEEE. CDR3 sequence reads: CASSFPTGTYYEQYF. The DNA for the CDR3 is TGTGCCAGCAGCTTCCCGACAGGCACCTACTACGAGCAGTACTTC.

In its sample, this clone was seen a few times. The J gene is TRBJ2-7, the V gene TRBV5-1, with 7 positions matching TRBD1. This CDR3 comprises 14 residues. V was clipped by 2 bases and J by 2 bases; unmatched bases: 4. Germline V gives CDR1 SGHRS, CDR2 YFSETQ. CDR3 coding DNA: TGCGCCAGCAGCTTCGGACAGGCCGCCTACGAGCAGTACTTC. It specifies CASSFGQAAYEQYF.

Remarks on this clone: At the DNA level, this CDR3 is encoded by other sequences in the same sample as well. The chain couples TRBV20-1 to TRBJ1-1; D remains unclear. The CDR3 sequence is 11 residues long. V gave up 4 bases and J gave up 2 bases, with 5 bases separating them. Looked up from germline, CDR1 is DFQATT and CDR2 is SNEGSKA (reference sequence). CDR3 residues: CSAILNTEAFF. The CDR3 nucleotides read TGCAGTGCTATATTAAACACTGAAGCTTTCTTT.

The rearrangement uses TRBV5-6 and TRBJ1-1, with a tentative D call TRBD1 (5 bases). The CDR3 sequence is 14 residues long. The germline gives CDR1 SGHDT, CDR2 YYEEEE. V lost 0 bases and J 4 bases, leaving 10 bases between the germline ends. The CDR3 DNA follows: TGTGCCAGCAGCTTGGGACAGCGGGGCACTGAAGCTTTCTTT. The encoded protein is CASSLGQRGTEAFF.

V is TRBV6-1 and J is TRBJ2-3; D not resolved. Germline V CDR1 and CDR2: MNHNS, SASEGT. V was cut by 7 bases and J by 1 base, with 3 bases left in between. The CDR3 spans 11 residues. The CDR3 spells CASKGTDTQYF. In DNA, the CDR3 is TGTGCCAGCAAGGGCACAGATACGCAGTATTTT.

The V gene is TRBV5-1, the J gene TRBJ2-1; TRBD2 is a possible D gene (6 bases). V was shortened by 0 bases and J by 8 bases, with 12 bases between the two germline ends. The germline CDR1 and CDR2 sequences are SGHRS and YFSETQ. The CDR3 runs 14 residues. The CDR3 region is CASSLALALDEQFF. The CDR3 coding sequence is TGCGCCAGCAGCTTGGCACTAGCTCTGGATGAGCAGTTCTTC.

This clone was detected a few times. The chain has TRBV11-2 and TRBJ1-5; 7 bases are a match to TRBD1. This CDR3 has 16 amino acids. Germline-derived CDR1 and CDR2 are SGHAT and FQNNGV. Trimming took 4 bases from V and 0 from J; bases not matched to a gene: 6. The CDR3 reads CASSSDRKHSNQPQHF. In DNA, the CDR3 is TGTGCCAGCAGCTCGGACAGGAAACATAGCAATCAGCCCCAGCATTTT.

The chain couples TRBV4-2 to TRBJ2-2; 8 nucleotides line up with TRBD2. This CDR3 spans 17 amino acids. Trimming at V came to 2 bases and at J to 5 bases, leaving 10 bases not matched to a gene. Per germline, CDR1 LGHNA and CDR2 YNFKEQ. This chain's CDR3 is CASSQSSGVPGTGELFF. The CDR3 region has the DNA TGTGCCAGCAGCCAAAGTAGCGGGGTGCCGGGAACCGGGGAGCTGTTTTTT.

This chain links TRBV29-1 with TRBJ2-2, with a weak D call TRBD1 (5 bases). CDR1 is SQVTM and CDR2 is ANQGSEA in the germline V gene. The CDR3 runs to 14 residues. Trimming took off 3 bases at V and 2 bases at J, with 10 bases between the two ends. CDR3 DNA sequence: TGCAGCGTTGATATTAGGGGAAACACCGGGGAGCTGTTTTTT. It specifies CSVDIRGNTGELFF.

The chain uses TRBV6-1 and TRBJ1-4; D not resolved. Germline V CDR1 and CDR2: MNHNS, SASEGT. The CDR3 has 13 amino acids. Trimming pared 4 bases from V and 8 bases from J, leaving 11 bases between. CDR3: CASSVGVREKLFF. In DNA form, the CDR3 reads TGTGCCAGCAGTGTCGGTGTTCGGGAAAAACTGTTTTTT.